The rows below give T cell receptor beta chains drawn from one sample of a study of PD-1 blockade in classical Hodgkin lymphoma. Measured with immunoSEQ multiplex PCR; TCRdb has only the in-frame clones, and not every one. The sample records 20,000 to 25,000 clones, about 73% being singletons. This material consisted of peripheral blood mononuclear cells (PBMCs), taken before the second cycle of nivolumab. Receptors originate from a human donor with classical Hodgkin lymphoma. Each CDR3 is given with its conserved first and last residue. D genes are given only for firm matches. Where a row states a size, it is once, few, many or the class of an expanded clone; other rows omit it.

d_call	v_call	j_call	clone_size	cdr3_aa	cdr3_nt
-	TRBV27	TRBJ1-2	-	CASSLAPGTFYGYTF	TGTGCCAGCAGTCTAGCTCCCGGGACCTTCTATGGCTACACCTTC
-	TRBV4-1	TRBJ2-3	-	CASSQWRVGTGKDTQYF	TGCGCCAGCAGCCAGTGGAGGGTGGGTACGGGTAAAGATACGCAGTATTTT
TRBD2	TRBV6-1	TRBJ2-3	once	CASSEIPGRLLNTQYF	TGTGCCAGCAGTGAAATCCCCGGGAGGCTTTTAAATACGCAGTATTTT
-	TRBV2	TRBJ1-4	-	CASSERDPWEKLFF	TGTGCCAGCAGTGAGAGGGACCCATGGGAAAAACTGTTTTTT
-	TRBV19	TRBJ1-5	-	CASMLSPNQPQHF	TGTGCCAGTATGCTCAGCCCCAATCAGCCCCAGCATTTT
-	TRBV25-1	TRBJ2-3	-	CASSEPGVDTQYF	TGTGCCAGCAGTGAACCAGGGGTAGATACGCAGTATTTT
-	TRBV7-8	TRBJ1-2	-	CASSQGNYGYTF	TGTGCCAGCAGCCAGGGGAACTATGGCTACACCTTC
-	TRBV28	TRBJ2-7	-	CASSFLGAYEQYF	TGTGCCAGCAGTTTCCTCGGAGCCTACGAGCAGTACTTC
TRBD2	TRBV4-2	TRBJ2-2	-	CASSQLGTSGSGAGELFF	TGTGCCAGCAGCCAACTCGGGACTAGCGGAAGTGGAGCCGGGGAGCTGTTTTTT
TRBD1	TRBV2	TRBJ2-7	once	CASSYRQGATALNTYEQYF	TGTGCCAGCAGTTACCGACAGGGGGCAACGGCCCTAAACACCTACGAGCAGTACTTC
-	TRBV10-2	TRBJ2-4	-	CASKTEVDIQYF	TGCGCCAGTAAAACTGAAGTAGACATTCAGTACTTC
-	TRBV19	TRBJ1-5	-	CASSLGVDQPQHF	TGTGCCAGTAGTCTTGGTGTGGATCAGCCCCAGCATTTT
-	TRBV7-6	TRBJ2-7	-	CASSLEFPGEQYF	TGTGCCAGCAGCTTAGAATTCCCGGGGGAGCAGTACTTC
-	TRBV6-1	TRBJ2-6	-	CASMRDSGANVLTF	TGTGCCAGCATGAGGGACTCCGGGGCCAACGTCCTGACTTTC
-	TRBV6-5	TRBJ1-5	few	CASSLAPDRQPQHF	TGTGCCAGCAGCCTGGCCCCGGACCGGCAGCCCCAGCATTTT
-	TRBV5-4	TRBJ2-1	-	CASSLSYNEQFF	TGTGCCAGCAGCTTGTCCTACAATGAGCAGTTCTTC
-	TRBV10-3	TRBJ2-3	-	CAISEGRDTDTQYF	TGTGCCATCAGTGAAGGAAGGGACACAGATACGCAGTATTTT
-	TRBV19	TRBJ1-6	-	CASSIFGGPDNSPLHF	TGTGCCAGTAGTATCTTCGGGGGGCCTGATAATTCACCCCTCCACTTT
-	TRBV28	TRBJ2-7	-	CASSDTYEQYF	TGTGCCAGCAGCGATACCTACGAGCAGTACTTC
-	TRBV10-3	TRBJ1-3	-	CAISESGQNSGNTIYF	TGTGCCATCAGTGAGTCTGGGCAGAACTCTGGAAACACCATATATTTT
TRBD1	TRBV19	TRBJ1-2	-	CASSMFPGGYGYTF	TGTGCCAGTAGTATGTTCCCAGGGGGCTATGGCTACACCTTC
-	TRBV28	TRBJ2-3	few	CASRYPGADTQYF	TGTGCCAGCAGATACCCAGGGGCAGATACGCAGTATTTT
-	TRBV7-9	TRBJ2-3	-	CASSKSPSSPDTQYF	TGTGCCAGCAGCAAGTCCCCGTCCTCCCCGGATACGCAGTATTTT